This T cell receptor beta chain was recovered during a study of T cells in Graves' hyperthyroidism and ophthalmopathy. Findings and limits, study-wide: Onset of ophthalmopathy came a median approximately 6.8 months after the model predicted it.

Points on this clonotype: Antigen: not known.

What was amplified from RNA transcripts were TCR beta CDR3 regions. In the first-round RT-PCR of the TCR CDR3, the HTBI primer set was used. TCRdb reprocessed the multiplex PCR reads via MiXCR and lists one record per CDR3 protein. The table has approximately 570,000 distinct CDR3 sequences, 15% to 20% seen once. The clonotype originates from a man aged 40-50 years with Graves' ophthalmopathy. Sequencing was carried out using blood.

CDR3 loop: CAGNPRDSSYEQYF. The DNA for the CDR3 is TGTGCCGGCAATCCCCGGGACAGCTCCTACGAGCAGTACTTC. The chain has TRBV6-1 and TRBJ2-7; 7 nucleotides agree with TRBD1. V lost 11 bases and J lost 0; bases outside the gene matches: 10. The CDR3 extends over 14 amino acids. Germline V gene lookup returns CDR1 MNHNS and CDR2 SASEGT.